The 18 T cell receptor beta chains given below trace back to one sample, sequenced in a study of CD8 T cells in Susac syndrome. RNA, at about 0.45 to 1 ug, was reverse transcribed with random hexamers. TCRdb reanalysed the immunoSEQ multiplex PCR reads using MiXCR and keeps one entry per CDR3 protein. The sample records approximately 190,000 distinct CDR3 sequences, more than 90% being singletons. Sequenced material: CD4+ T cells from PBMCs. Receptors were obtained from a human donor with Susac syndrome.

This clonotype showed up just a few times. The chain has TRBV6-6 and TRBJ2-5; tentatively, D is TRBD1 (5 bases). V was cut by 0 bases and J by 13 bases, with 18 bases left in between. Germline loops: CDR1 MNHNY, CDR2 SVGAGI (reference sequence). The CDR3 runs 14 residues. CDR3 nucleotides: TGTGCCAGCAGTTACTCGAAAACATCTCCGCAGGGGTACTTC. Protein: CASSYSKTSPQGYF.

This chain uses TRBV9 with TRBJ2-1; the D gene is possibly TRBD1 (6 bases). The CDR3 runs 15 residues. The germline V and J ends were trimmed by 5 bases and 5 bases, with 17 bases remaining between them. Germline V CDR1 and CDR2: SGDLS, YYNGEE. CDR3 DNA: TGTGCCAGCAGGGTCGTGGACAGCAACAACAATGAGCAGTTCTTC. Amino acid sequence: CASRVVDSNNNEQFF.

The J gene is TRBJ2-1, the V gene TRBV7-6; D gene uncertain. The CDR3 sequence is 13 residues long. V lost 5 bases, J lost 4 bases, and 9 bases lay in between. Germline assignment: CDR1 SGHVS and CDR2 FNYEAQ. In DNA form, the CDR3 reads TGTGCCAGCAGCCCTCGGCCTTACAATGAGCAGTTCTTC. This sequence encodes CASSPRPYNEQFF.

This rearrangement joins TRBV30 to TRBJ2-7; TRBD2 aligns across 10 bases. The CDR3 has 12 amino acids. The germline V gene encodes CDR1 GTSNPN and CDR2 SVGIG (reference sequence). Trimming took 7 bases from V and 3 from J; bases not matched to a gene: 3. The DNA of the CDR3 is TGTGCCTCTAGCGGGGGACTCTACGAGCAGTACTTC. It translates to CASSGGLYEQYF.

The CDR3 sequence is CASSEFLDSPLHF. CDR3 sequence (DNA): TGTGCCAGCAGTGAATTCCTGGATTCACCCCTCCACTTT. V usage is TRBV2 and J usage is TRBJ1-6; D is ambiguous. The CDR3 totals 13 residues. CDR1 is SNHLY, CDR2 FYNNEI, per germline. Trimming shortened V by 2 bases and J by 8 bases, and 7 bases separated the two germline ends.

This clonotype occurred once. CDR3 DNA sequence: TGTGCCAGCAGCTTAGTCCCGGGCGATGGCTACACCTTC. Translation: CASSLVPGDGYTF. V and J are TRBV7-6 and TRBJ1-2; D unclear. The V end lost 1 base, the J end lost 6 bases, and 9 bases lay between the germline ends. Germline CDR1 is SGHVS and CDR2 is FNYEAQ. The CDR3 length is 13 residues.

This chain uses TRBV5-1 with TRBJ2-2; D is perhaps TRBD1 (6 bases). The CDR3 runs 15 residues. Germline CDR1 reads SGHRS; CDR2 reads YFSETQ. Trimming cost V 4 bases and J 3 bases, with 13 bases left between them. CDR3 coding DNA: TGCGCCAGCAGCCGGGACAACCGGCACACCGGGGAGCTGTTTTTT. Its translation: CASSRDNRHTGELFF.

The rearrangement uses TRBV3-1 and TRBJ2-7; TRBD2 might be the D (6 bases). The CDR3 has 15 residues. V was trimmed by 1 base and J by 4 bases, leaving 14 bases between them. The germline gives CDR1 LGHDT, CDR2 YNNKEL (reference sequence). The CDR3 here is CASSQAPGLRYEQYF. The CDR3 bases are TGTGCCAGCAGCCAAGCCCCTGGACTACGGTACGAGCAGTACTTC.

The J gene is TRBJ1-2, the V gene TRBV6-1; D is unresolved. V was shortened by 3 bases and J by 0 bases, with 8 bases between the two germline ends. Looked up from germline, CDR1 is MNHNS and CDR2 is SASEGT. The CDR3 runs to 14 residues. CDR3 sequence reads: CASSDSASNYGYTF. DNA of the CDR3: TGTGCCAGCAGTGATTCAGCTTCTAACTATGGCTACACCTTC.

This clonotype has only one observation. The chain has TRBV6-2 or TRBV6-3 and TRBJ2-5, with 10 bases matching TRBD2. CDR1 MNHEY and CDR2 SVGEGT come from the germline V gene. The V segment lost 8 bases and the J segment 4 bases; nucleotides outside the gene matches: 10. This CDR3 contains 15 residues. The chain's CDR3 is CASSSGGAAGETQYF. The CDR3 nucleotides read TGTGCCAGCTCGAGCGGGGGGGCCGCGGGAGAGACCCAGTACTTC.

The rearrangement joins TRBV6-5 to TRBJ1-5; D not certain. Trimming took off 6 bases at V and 9 bases at J, with 18 bases between the two ends. CDR1 is MNHEY, CDR2 SVGAGI, per germline. This CDR3 spans 14 amino acids. The CDR3 spells CASSRERVQGPQHF. The CDR3 DNA reads TGTGCCAGCAGCCGGGAGAGGGTCCAAGGGCCCCAGCATTTT.

This chain connects TRBV2 to TRBJ2-3, with 13 bases aligning to TRBD2. Germline assignment: CDR1 SNHLY and CDR2 FYNNEI. The junction had 9 bases not matched to a gene; V was cut back by 8 bases and J by 1 base. This CDR3 is built from 17 residues. The CDR3 sequence is CASRWQGTSGGTDTQYF. The CDR3 coding sequence is TGTGCCAGCCGGTGGCAGGGGACTAGCGGGGGCACAGATACGCAGTATTTT.

The V and J genes are TRBV5-1 and TRBJ1-6, with 10 bases matching TRBD1. The V gene end was trimmed by 4 bases and the J gene end by 8 bases; junction bases not matched to a gene: 6. The V gene's germline CDR1 is SGHRS and CDR2 YFSETQ. The CDR3 contains 15 residues. The CDR3 DNA follows: TGCGCCAGCAGCGACAGGGGGCCTAGGGATTCACCCCTCCACTTT. Its translation: CASSDRGPRDSPLHF.

The CDR3 DNA is TGTGCCTGGAGTGTAATGGGGGCCGGAAACACCATATATTTT. Translated, it gives CAWSVMGAGNTIYF. The chain has TRBV30 and TRBJ1-3, with D perhaps TRBD1 (6 bases). Germline values: CDR1 GTSNPN, CDR2 SVGIG (reference sequence). V was shortened by 0 bases and J by 4 bases, with 10 bases between the two germline ends. The CDR3 has 14 amino acids. Variable domain in full (rest from reference TRBV30 and TRBJ1-3): SQTIHQWPATLVQPVGSPLSLECTVEGTSNPNLYWYRQAAGRGLQLLFYSVGIGQISSEVPQNLSASRPQDRQFILSSKKLLLSDSGFYLCAWSVMGAGNTIYFGEGSWLTVV.

The chain employs TRBV5-1 and TRBJ2-5; 8 nucleotides agree with TRBD2. Germline CDR1 is SGHRS and CDR2 is YFSETQ. V was pared by 8 bases and J by 5 bases, with 20 bases of the junction left unmatched. This CDR3 comprises 17 residues. For the CDR3, the DNA is TGCGCCAGTCTCCGGCCAGCGGGGGAGAGACCTTGGGAGACCCAGTACTTC. Translating it yields CASLRPAGERPWETQYF.

The rearrangement uses TRBV7-3 and TRBJ1-1; D is undetermined. V was shortened by 4 bases and J by 1 base, with 10 bases between the two germline ends. Germline values: CDR1 SGHTA, CDR2 FQGTGA. The CDR3 spans 14 residues. CDR3 sequence (DNA): TGTGCCAGCAGCTCGGGCATAAGGAACACTGAAGCTTTCTTT. Protein: CASSSGIRNTEAFF.

This chain joins TRBV12-5 and TRBJ1-2, with 10 bases matching TRBD1. Germline loops: CDR1 LGHNT, CDR2 FRNRAP. CDR3 length equals 18 residues. V was pared by 3 bases and J by 4 bases, with 14 bases of the junction left unmatched. The CDR3 coding sequence is TGTGCTAGTGGTTTTAAGATGGACAGGGGGAGTTTCGGCTATGGCTACACCTTC. Translating gives CASGFKMDRGSFGYGYTF.

The J gene is TRBJ1-6, the V gene TRBV9, with D unclear. The CDR3 spans 14 residues. Germline lookup yields CDR1 SGDLS and CDR2 YYNGEE. Trimming stripped 3 bases from V and 6 bases from J, with 10 bases between. DNA of the CDR3: TGTGCCAGCAGCGCGGACGATCCTAATTCACCCCTCCACTTT. Translation gives CASSADDPNSPLHF. Full variable domain (missing parts from reference TRBV9 and TRBJ1-6): DSGVTQTPKHLITATGQRVTLRCSPRSGDLSVYWYQQSLDQGLQFLIQYYNGEERAKGNILERFSAQQFPDLHSELNLSSLELGDSALYFCASSADDPNSPLHFGNGTRLTVT.